These 18 T cell receptor beta chains were all obtained from the same sample, sequenced in a study of T cells in Graves' hyperthyroidism and ophthalmopathy. There were TCR beta CDR3 regions amplified from RNA transcripts. The HTBI primer set drove a first-round RT-PCR of the TCR CDR3. TCRdb processed the multiplex PCR reads anew with MiXCR; each CDR3 protein has one entry. The sample shows roughly 750,000 distinct CDR3 sequences, approximately 16% of them seen only once. The sequenced sample consisted of blood. All receptors derive from a man in his late teens or twenties with Graves' hyperthyroidism.

This clonotype was recorded at least ten times. This chain uses TRBV20-1 with TRBJ2-7; 9 bases agree with TRBD2. CDR3 length: 13 amino acids. The V segment lost 6 bases and the J segment 2 bases; nucleotides outside the gene matches: 5. In germline, CDR1 is DFQATT, CDR2 SNEGSKA (reference sequence). The chain's CDR3 is CSAHSGSAYEQYF. The DNA for the CDR3 is TGCAGTGCCCATAGCGGGAGTGCCTACGAGCAGTACTTC.

This clonotype was found many times. Written as DNA, the CDR3 is TGTGCCAGCGGTCTTTCTAAGGGTAGTGAGCAGTTCTTC. Residues: CASGLSKGSEQFF. The chain couples TRBV12-3 or TRBV12-4 to TRBJ2-1, with D hard to call. This CDR3 spans 13 amino acids. Trimming stripped 8 bases from V and 9 bases from J, with 17 bases between.

V gene TRBV27 combines with J gene TRBJ1-1; D is unclear. V dropped 0 bases and J dropped 4 bases, with 9 bases sitting between them. The CDR3 spans 14 residues. Germline V gene data show CDR1 as MNHEY and CDR2 as SMNVEV (reference sequence). For the CDR3, the DNA is TGTGCCAGCAGTTTATCCGTACGGGCCACTGAAGCTTTCTTT. Residues: CASSLSVRATEAFF.

This clonotype was detected only once. The rearrangement joins TRBV5-4 to TRBJ2-1; D might be TRBD1 or TRBD2, each matching 5 bases. The CDR3 loop spans 16 amino acids. Germline CDR1 and CDR2: SGHNT and YYREEE (reference sequence). The V end was cut by 4 bases, the J end by 7 bases, with 21 bases between. CDR3 nucleotide sequence: TGTGCCAGCAGCACGGGGCTGGAGTTTATTCAGAATGAGCAGTTCTTC. This sequence encodes CASSTGLEFIQNEQFF.

The chain uses TRBV25-1 and TRBJ2-5; 8 bases are a match to TRBD1. The germline gives CDR1 MGHDK, CDR2 SYGVNS. Germline trimming cut 1 base from V and 5 bases from J; bases unmatched to any gene: 3. This CDR3 has 14 amino acids. The CDR3 spells CASSEFRDRETQYF. The CDR3, as DNA: TGTGCCAGCAGTGAATTTCGGGACAGGGAGACCCAGTACTTC.

The genes are TRBV6-1 and TRBJ1-2; TRBD1 agrees at 9 bases. V was clipped by 10 bases and J by 5 bases; unmatched bases: 8. This CDR3 is 13 amino acids long. In germline, CDR1 is MNHNS, CDR2 SASEGT. The CDR3 DNA is TGTGCCACCCAAACAGGGGGCGCGTATGGCTACACCTTC. Protein: CATQTGGAYGYTF.

CDR3 bases: TGTGCCAGCAGCCAAGGCAGGGTCCAAGAGACCCAGTACTTC. Translated, it gives CASSQGRVQETQYF. The chain carries TRBV3-1 and TRBJ2-5, with D tentatively TRBD1 (5 bases). There are 14 residues in the CDR3. The V gene's germline CDR1 is LGHDT and CDR2 YNNKEL (reference sequence). Trimming took 1 base from V and 1 from J, leaving 7 bases between them.

This clonotype was seen a few times. J is TRBJ2-1 and V is TRBV6-1; D uncertain. This CDR3 region has 13 residues. Germline V gives CDR1 MNHNS, CDR2 SASEGT. V shed 6 bases and J shed 5 bases, with 11 bases lying between them. This chain's CDR3 is CASSEHRDNEQFF. Here the CDR3 DNA reads TGTGCCAGCAGCGAACACAGAGACAATGAGCAGTTCTTC.

This clonotype was counted ten times or more. V and J are TRBV28 and TRBJ2-1; D is unclear. The V gene's germline CDR1 is MDHEN and CDR2 SYDVKM. V lost 6 bases, J lost 9 bases, and 12 bases lay in between. The CDR3 length is 12 residues. The chain's CDR3 is CASSPLEGEQFF. CDR3 nucleotide sequence: TGTGCCAGCAGCCCACTTGAAGGTGAGCAGTTCTTC.

V and J are TRBV6-1 and TRBJ2-1; the match to TRBD1 covers 12 bases. This CDR3 is 15 amino acids long. The V gene end was trimmed by 6 bases and the J gene end by 9 bases; junction bases not matched to a gene: 9. CDR1 and CDR2 (germline): MNHNS, SASEGT. The DNA for the CDR3 is TGTGCCAGCAGGTCCCGGGACAGGGGGCAGAGTGAGCAGTTCTTC. Translated, it gives CASRSRDRGQSEQFF.

In its sample, this clonotype was seen a few times. V and J are TRBV12-3 or TRBV12-4 and TRBJ2-2; perhaps D is TRBD1 or TRBD2 (5 bases each). Between the trimmed V and J ends, which lost 9 bases and 6 bases, there was a span of 17 bases. CDR3 size: 14 residues. CDR3 nucleotides: TGTGCCAGTACTCCGGGGCTGGACGCCGGGGAGCTGTTTTTT. Translating gives CASTPGLDAGELFF.

This clonotype was found many times. V usage is TRBV28 and J usage is TRBJ2-1; D is uncertain. The CDR3 sequence is 11 residues long. The germline V gene has CDR1 MDHEN and CDR2 SYDVKM. The V gene lost 4 bases and the J gene lost 10 bases, with 8 bases spanning the gap. The CDR3 bases are TGTGCCAGCAGTTCGGTAGGGGAGCAGTTCTTC. It specifies CASSSVGEQFF.

This clonotype showed up many times. The gene calls are TRBV20-1 and TRBJ2-3; tentatively, D is TRBD2 (6 bases). Trimming took off 0 bases at V and 1 base at J, with 11 bases between the two ends. The germline CDR1 and CDR2 sequences are DFQATT and SNEGSKA (reference sequence). The CDR3 totals 15 residues. This chain's CDR3 is CSARDLASGTDTQYF. DNA of the CDR3: TGCAGTGCTAGAGATCTGGCTAGCGGCACAGATACGCAGTATTTT.

The gene calls are TRBV27 and TRBJ2-2; D is possibly TRBD1 (5 bases). CDR3 length equals 15 residues. With 1 base removed from V and 6 bases from J, the gap between germline ends came to 12 bases. Germline CDR1 is MNHEY and CDR2 is SMNVEV (reference sequence). Here the CDR3 DNA reads TGTGCCAGCAGTTTATTACCTCCAGGGTCCGGGGAGCTGTTTTTT. As protein: CASSLLPPGSGELFF.

Ten or more counts support this clonotype. The chain joins TRBV6-2 or TRBV6-3 to TRBJ1-1, with TRBD1 as a possible D gene (6 bases). V gave up 5 bases and J gave up 5 bases, with 15 bases separating them. Germline V gene lookup returns CDR1 MNHEY and CDR2 SVGEGT. This CDR3 contains 14 residues. CDR3 coding DNA: TGTGCCAGCAGTCCCACAGGGTCACGAACTGAAGCTTTCTTT. Amino acids: CASSPTGSRTEAFF.

This clonotype was recorded a few times. V gene TRBV30 combines with J gene TRBJ1-5; 7 bases align to TRBD1. CDR1 is GTSNPN, CDR2 SVGIG, per germline (reference sequence). CDR3 length equals 14 residues. The J segment lost 2 bases and the V segment lost 4 bases, leaving 5 bases of the junction unmatched. The CDR3 DNA is TGTGCCTGGACCACAGGGGTCGGCAATCAGCCCCAGCATTTT. Translation: CAWTTGVGNQPQHF.

The chain has TRBV29-1 and TRBJ1-1; no firm D call. Germline assignment: CDR1 SQVTM and CDR2 ANQGSEA. V dropped 6 bases and J dropped 7 bases, with 21 bases sitting between them. CDR3 length equals 14 residues. The CDR3 reads CSVQSYLQANEAFF. DNA for the CDR3: TGCAGCGTCCAAAGTTATCTTCAGGCAAATGAAGCTTTCTTT. Variable domain in full (rest from reference TRBV29-1 and TRBJ1-1): SAVISQKPSRDICQRGTSLTIQCQVDSQVTMMFWYRQQPGQSLTLIATANQGSEATYESGFVIDKFPISRPNLTFSTLTVSNMSPEDSSIYLCSVQSYLQANEAFFGQGTRLTVV.

This CDR3 reads CASSSGGGPVQPQHF. The CDR3 region has the DNA TGTGCCAGCAGCTCCGGGGGGGGACCCGTGCAGCCCCAGCATTTT. This rearrangement joins TRBV7-6 to TRBJ1-5; tentative D call: TRBD1 (5 bases). The CDR3 has 15 residues. Germline CDR1 is SGHVS and CDR2 is FNYEAQ. V was trimmed by 4 bases and J by 7 bases, leaving 17 bases between them.